This TCR beta chain was identified during a study of CD4 T cells in relation to SARS-CoV-2 and coronaviruses. Turning to the study itself: PBMCs were cultured with antigen for nine to ten days before TCR beta sequencing. No peptide or an HIV-1 Nef peptide pool served as negative control.

To note about this clone: Its target is not known.

Trimming at V came to 6 bases and at J to 3 bases, leaving 8 bases not matched to a gene. CDR3 length equals 16 residues. CDR1 is MNHEY, CDR2 SMNVEV, per germline (reference sequence). Before the COVID-19 pandemic, during about 2010-2019, CD4+ T cells were taken from unexposed donors. The cells were cultured for about ten days before CD4+ T cells were isolated. As cell numbers allowed, unexposed-donor CD4+ T cells faced SARS-CoV-2 S/N and four cold-coronavirus spikes. Half the medium was replaced with IL-2 medium on days 3 and 7. Repertoires were generated with immunoSEQ multiplex PCR, while TCRdb's copy carries only in-frame clones and drops some. The sample includes just over 25,000 clones, roughly 70% seen only once; the top ten take under 15%.

Sequenced: CD4+ T cells from PBMCs, cultured in vitro. This clonotype was sampled from a human donor in good health. This sequence joins TRBV27 and TRBJ2-3, with 11 bases fitting TRBD1. This CDR3 reads CASRADRGHGTDTQYF. Here the CDR3 DNA reads TGTGCCAGCAGGGCGGACAGGGGGCATGGGACAGATACGCAGTATTTT.